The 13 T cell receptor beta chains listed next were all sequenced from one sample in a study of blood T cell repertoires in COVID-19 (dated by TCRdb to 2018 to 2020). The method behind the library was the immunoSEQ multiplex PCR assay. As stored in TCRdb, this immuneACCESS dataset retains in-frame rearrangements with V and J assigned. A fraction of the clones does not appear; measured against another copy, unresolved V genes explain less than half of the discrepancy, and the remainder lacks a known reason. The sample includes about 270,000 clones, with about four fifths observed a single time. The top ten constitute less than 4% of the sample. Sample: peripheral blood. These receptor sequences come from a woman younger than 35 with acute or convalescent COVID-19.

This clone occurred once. CDR3 protein: CASSPQLGDTQYF. CDR3 nucleotide sequence: TGCGCCAGCAGCCCACAACTAGGGGATACGCAGTATTTT. The chain couples TRBV4-3 to TRBJ2-3; tentatively, D is TRBD2 (5 bases). This CDR3 comprises 13 residues. Germline loops: CDR1 LGHNA, CDR2 YSLEER. The V gene lost 4 bases and the J gene lost 6 bases, with 11 bases spanning the gap.

CDR3 loop: CASSPGLAGAQTQYF. The CDR3 region has the DNA TGTGCCAGCTCACCAGGACTAGCGGGAGCACAGACCCAGTACTTC. This rearrangement joins TRBV18 to TRBJ2-5; 13 bases are a match to TRBD2. The length of the CDR3 is 15 residues. The ends lost 2 bases at V and 6 bases at J; junction bases unmatched: 3. CDR1 and CDR2 from the germline V gene are KGHSH and LQKENI.

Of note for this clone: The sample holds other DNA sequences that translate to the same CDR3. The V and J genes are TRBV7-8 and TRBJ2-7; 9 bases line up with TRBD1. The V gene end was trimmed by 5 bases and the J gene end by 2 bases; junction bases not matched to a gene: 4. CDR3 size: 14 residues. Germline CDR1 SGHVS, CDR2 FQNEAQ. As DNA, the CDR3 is TGTGCCAGCAGCCCCCGACAGGGGGCCTACGAGCAGTACTTC. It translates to CASSPRQGAYEQYF.

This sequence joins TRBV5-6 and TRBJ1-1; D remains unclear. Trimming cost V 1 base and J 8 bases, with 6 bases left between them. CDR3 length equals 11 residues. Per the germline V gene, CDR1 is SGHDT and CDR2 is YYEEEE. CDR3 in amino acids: CASSLFREAFF. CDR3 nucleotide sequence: TGTGCCAGCAGCTTGTTCAGGGAAGCTTTCTTT.

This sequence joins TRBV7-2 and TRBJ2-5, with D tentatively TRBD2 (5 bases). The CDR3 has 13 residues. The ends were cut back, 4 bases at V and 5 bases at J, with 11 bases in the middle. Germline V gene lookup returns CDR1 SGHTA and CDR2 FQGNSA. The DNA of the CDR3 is TGTGCCAGCAGCTGGAGGATGGGGGAGACCCAGTACTTC. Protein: CASSWRMGETQYF.

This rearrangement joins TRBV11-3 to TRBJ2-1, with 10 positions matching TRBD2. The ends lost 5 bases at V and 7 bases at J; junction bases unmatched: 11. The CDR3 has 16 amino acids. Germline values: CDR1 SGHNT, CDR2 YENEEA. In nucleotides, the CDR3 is TGTGCCAGCAGCCCCCGGGGAGCGGGAGGGTATAATGAGCAGTTCTTC. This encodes CASSPRGAGGYNEQFF.

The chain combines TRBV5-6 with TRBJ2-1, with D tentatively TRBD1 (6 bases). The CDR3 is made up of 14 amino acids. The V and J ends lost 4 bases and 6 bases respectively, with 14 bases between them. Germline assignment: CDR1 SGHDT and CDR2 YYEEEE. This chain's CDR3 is CASSTGTSLNEQFF. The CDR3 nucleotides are TGTGCCAGCAGCACCGGGACATCCCTCAATGAGCAGTTCTTC.

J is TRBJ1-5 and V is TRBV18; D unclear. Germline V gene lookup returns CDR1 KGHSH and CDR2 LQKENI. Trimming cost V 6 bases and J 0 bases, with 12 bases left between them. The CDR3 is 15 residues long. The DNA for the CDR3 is TGTGCCAGCTCGTTCAGTGAATCTAGCAATCAGCCCCAGCATTTT. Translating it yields CASSFSESSNQPQHF.

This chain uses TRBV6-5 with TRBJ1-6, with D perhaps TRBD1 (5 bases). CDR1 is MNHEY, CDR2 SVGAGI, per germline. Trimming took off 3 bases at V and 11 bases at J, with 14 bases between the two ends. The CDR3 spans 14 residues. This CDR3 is CASSYSTAGPPLHF. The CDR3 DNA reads TGTGCCAGCAGTTATTCCACAGCGGGACCACCCCTCCACTTT.

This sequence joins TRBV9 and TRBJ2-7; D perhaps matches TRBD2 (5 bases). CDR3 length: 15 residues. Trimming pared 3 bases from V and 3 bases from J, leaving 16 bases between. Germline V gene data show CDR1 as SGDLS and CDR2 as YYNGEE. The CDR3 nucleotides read TGTGCCAGCAGCGCTGGTCCTCCGGGAAACTACGAGCAGTACTTC. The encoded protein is CASSAGPPGNYEQYF.

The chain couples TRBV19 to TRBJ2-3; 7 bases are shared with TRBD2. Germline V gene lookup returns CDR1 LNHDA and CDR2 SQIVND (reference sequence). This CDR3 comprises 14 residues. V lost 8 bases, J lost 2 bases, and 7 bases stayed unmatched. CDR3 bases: TGTGCCAGTGCTAGCGGAAGATACACAGATACGCAGTATTTT. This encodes CASASGRYTDTQYF.

CDR3 sequence reads: CASSFFDAGAYEQYF. The CDR3 DNA reads as TGTGCCAGCAGTTTTTTTGACGCAGGCGCGTACGAGCAGTACTTC. The chain is built from TRBV28 and TRBJ2-7; D is ambiguous. Germline V gene sequence: CDR1 MDHEN, CDR2 SYDVKM. CDR3 length: 15 residues. The V gene lost 3 bases and the J gene lost 4 bases, with 16 bases spanning the gap.

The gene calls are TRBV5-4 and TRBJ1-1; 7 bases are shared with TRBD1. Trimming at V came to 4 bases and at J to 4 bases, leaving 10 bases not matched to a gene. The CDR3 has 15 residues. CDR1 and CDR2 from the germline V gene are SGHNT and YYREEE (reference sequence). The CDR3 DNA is TGTGCCAGCAGCCCTCCCCCAGGGGGAGGCACTGAAGCTTTCTTT. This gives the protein CASSPPPGGGTEAFF.